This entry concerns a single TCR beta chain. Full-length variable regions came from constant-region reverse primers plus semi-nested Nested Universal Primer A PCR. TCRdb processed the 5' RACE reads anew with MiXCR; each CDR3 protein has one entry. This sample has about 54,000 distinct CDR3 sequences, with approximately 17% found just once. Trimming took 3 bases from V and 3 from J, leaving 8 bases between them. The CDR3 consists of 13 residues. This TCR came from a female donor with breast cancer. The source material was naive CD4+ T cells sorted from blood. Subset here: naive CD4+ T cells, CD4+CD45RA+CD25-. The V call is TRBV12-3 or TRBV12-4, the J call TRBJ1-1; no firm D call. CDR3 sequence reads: CASSFRQYTEAFF. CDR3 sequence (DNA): TGTGCCAGCAGTTTTCGACAATACACTGAAGCTTTCTTT.